The 24 T cell receptor beta chains in this list originate from one sample, sequenced in a study of shared clonotypes between healthy human individuals. The data were produced by immunoSEQ multiplex PCR, yet TCRdb's version contains in-frame clones alone and is incomplete. In the table there are 400,000 to 500,000 clones, less than 80% of which are singletons. The sequencing sample was made of PBMCs. These receptors all come from a woman aged 40-49 years in good health. Some clones in this sample may be carry-over from other donors' samples.

This chain uses TRBV19 with TRBJ1-2; D might be TRBD1 (6 bases). Trimming stripped 9 bases from V and 6 bases from J, with 23 bases between. The CDR3 is made up of 15 amino acids. From germline, CDR1 is LNHDA and CDR2 SQIVND (reference sequence). For the CDR3, the DNA is TGTGCCAGCACCCTAGGAGGGGGGGCTGCGGATGGCTACACCTTC. Encoded protein: CASTLGGGAADGYTF. The whole variable domain, filled in from reference TRBV19 and TRBJ1-2, reads DGGITQSPKYLFRKEGQNVTLSCEQNLNHDAMYWYRQDPGQGLRLIYYSQIVNDFQKGDIAEGYSVSREKKESFPLTVTSAQKNPTAFYLCASTLGGGAADGYTFGSGTRLTVV.

The chain recombines TRBV4-1 with TRBJ1-5; 7 nucleotides line up with TRBD1. The CDR3 sequence is 18 residues long. Germline CDR1 MGHRA, CDR2 YSYEKL. V dropped 0 bases and J dropped 9; count of bases not matched to a gene: 17. This CDR3 is CASSQEAEENRGLGPQHF. In DNA, the CDR3 is TGCGCCAGCAGCCAAGAAGCTGAAGAAAACAGGGGCCTAGGGCCCCAGCATTTT.

The chain combines TRBV20-1 with TRBJ1-1; 7 nucleotides align to TRBD1. V lost 6 bases and J lost 7; bases outside the gene matches: 5. The CDR3 contains 11 residues. The germline CDR1 and CDR2 sequences are DFQATT and SNEGSKA (reference sequence). The CDR3 DNA follows: TGCAGTGCCCACTCAGGGGGTGAAGCTTTCTTT. Protein product: CSAHSGGEAFF.

This clone has just one count. The sample holds other DNA sequences that translate to the same CDR3. This chain joins TRBV28 and TRBJ1-1; possibly TRBD1 for D (5 bases). This CDR3 contains 14 residues. Germline V gives CDR1 MDHEN, CDR2 SYDVKM. The V end lost 3 bases, the J end lost 0 bases, and 8 bases lay between the germline ends. The CDR3 sequence is CASSLGQMNTEAFF. CDR3 nucleotides: TGTGCCAGCAGTTTGGGGCAAATGAACACTGAAGCTTTCTTT.

The genes are TRBV10-2 and TRBJ2-1, with TRBD2 identical over 8 bases. The junction had 6 bases not matched to a gene; V was cut back by 6 bases and J by 2 bases. Germline V gene lookup returns CDR1 WSHSY and CDR2 SAAADI. The CDR3 is 15 amino acids. The CDR3 reads CASRTAGGPYNEQFF. The CDR3 bases are TGCGCCAGCAGGACCGCGGGGGGACCCTACAATGAGCAGTTCTTC.

V and J are TRBV5-4 and TRBJ2-5; D tentatively reads TRBD1 or TRBD2 (6 bases each). V lost 4 bases to trimming and J lost 5 bases, with 21 bases between them. This CDR3 contains 16 residues. From germline, CDR1 is SGHNT and CDR2 YYREEE (reference sequence). The CDR3 nucleotides are TGTGCCAGCAGCCCCCGGGGTGGGGGGCTGGGGGAGACCCAGTACTTC. Its protein is CASSPRGGGLGETQYF.

The rearrangement uses TRBV2 and TRBJ1-5; D gene unclear. With 4 bases removed from V and 6 bases from J, the gap between germline ends came to 10 bases. The germline V gene has CDR1 SNHLY and CDR2 FYNNEI. The CDR3 is 13 amino acids. The CDR3 DNA reads as TGTGCCAGCAGTGGTGGGTCGGCTCAGCCCCAGCATTTT. Translating it yields CASSGGSAQPQHF.

The chain recombines TRBV7-2 with TRBJ1-2; D is undetermined. Trimming removed 5 bases at V and 7 bases at J, with 29 bases between. Germline assignment: CDR1 SGHTA and CDR2 FQGNSA. CDR3 length equals 18 residues. In DNA form, the CDR3 reads TGTGCCAGCAGCCTCGTCAGTGGTCTCCTAATCGGATGGAGTGGCTACACCTTC. Translating gives CASSLVSGLLIGWSGYTF.

The CDR3 is CASSPTAGRQFF. CDR3 sequence (DNA): TGTGCCAGCAGTCCTACAGCGGGCCGGCAGTTCTTC. This rearrangement joins TRBV2 to TRBJ2-1; maybe TRBD2 (6 bases). Germline V lookup: CDR1 SNHLY, CDR2 FYNNEI. The CDR3 runs to 12 residues. The V end lost 5 bases, the J end lost 12 bases, and 14 bases lay between the germline ends.

The chain couples TRBV6-5 to TRBJ2-3, with D unresolved. V was cut by 7 bases and J by 2 bases, with 1 base left in between. CDR1 and CDR2 (germline): MNHEY, SVGAGI. The CDR3 covers 10 residues. The CDR3 coding sequence is TGTGCCAGCAACACAGATACGCAGTATTTT. This translates into CASNTDTQYF.

This clone was seen only once. The chain joins TRBV7-2 to TRBJ2-5; 11 positions agree with TRBD2. Germline CDR1 and CDR2: SGHTA and FQGNSA. CDR3 length: 16 residues. After removal of 4 bases from V and 2 bases from J, the junction contained 6 bases not matched to a gene. This chain's CDR3 is CASSSLLAGVQETQYF. In DNA, the CDR3 is TGTGCCAGCAGCTCGCTACTAGCGGGAGTGCAAGAGACCCAGTACTTC.

This sequence joins TRBV2 and TRBJ2-1; 7 positions agree with TRBD2. The V gene's germline CDR1 is SNHLY and CDR2 FYNNEI. The CDR3 extends over 16 amino acids. The V segment lost 3 bases and the J segment 1 base; nucleotides outside the gene matches: 6. CDR3 residues: CASSDTAGESYNEQFF. Written as DNA, the CDR3 is TGTGCCAGCAGTGATACGGCGGGAGAATCCTACAATGAGCAGTTCTTC.

The chain recombines TRBV29-1 with TRBJ1-1, with TRBD1 as a possible D gene (5 bases). The germline V gene has CDR1 SQVTM and CDR2 ANQGSEA. V dropped 4 bases and J dropped 0 bases, with 12 bases sitting between them. CDR3 length: 14 amino acids. CDR3 region: CSVGKGPMNTEAFF. The CDR3 region has the DNA TGCAGCGTTGGTAAGGGGCCTATGAACACTGAAGCTTTCTTT.

In this sample, this clone turned up a few times. This rearrangement joins TRBV5-1 to TRBJ2-7; D remains unclear. This CDR3 region has 16 residues. V lost 0 bases and J lost 0, with 13 bases in between. Germline-derived CDR1 and CDR2 are SGHRS and YFSETQ. CDR3 protein: CASSLAPGYLSYEQYF. The CDR3 nucleotides are TGCGCCAGCAGCTTGGCCCCGGGCTACCTCTCCTACGAGCAGTACTTC.

J is TRBJ2-3 and V is TRBV7-8, with D uncertain. V was pared by 5 bases and J by 6 bases, with 12 bases between. Germline lookup yields CDR1 SGHVS and CDR2 FQNEAQ. CDR3 length: 13 amino acids. DNA for the CDR3: TGTGCCAGCAGCCACCCCAATGAGGATACGCAGTATTTT. As protein: CASSHPNEDTQYF.

This clone was found a few times. The chain recombines TRBV6-1 with TRBJ2-1; D gene unclear. The V end lost 5 bases, the J end lost 4 bases, and 9 bases lay between the germline ends. There are 13 residues in the CDR3. CDR1 and CDR2 (germline): MNHNS, SASEGT. CDR3 DNA: TGTGCCAGCAGTTCAAGACCGTACAATGAGCAGTTCTTC. Translated, it gives CASSSRPYNEQFF.

This clone was counted only a few times. The genes are TRBV7-9 and TRBJ2-7; possibly TRBD2 for D (6 bases). V gave up 0 bases and J gave up 5 bases, with 11 bases separating them. The CDR3 runs to 14 residues. Germline V gives CDR1 SEHNR, CDR2 FQNEAQ (reference sequence). CDR3 residues: CASSLAGGNDEQYF. CDR3 sequence (DNA): TGTGCCAGCAGCTTAGCGGGCGGGAATGACGAGCAGTACTTC.

This chain uses TRBV2 with TRBJ2-5; TRBD1 is a possible D gene (5 bases). Trimming shortened V by 4 bases and J by 14 bases, and 20 bases separated the two germline ends. The CDR3 has 13 residues. The V gene's germline CDR1 is SNHLY and CDR2 FYNNEI. The CDR3, as DNA: TGTGCCAGCAGTGGAGACAGAGTGGGCGAGCAATACTTC. Amino acids: CASSGDRVGEQYF. The variable domain in full, completed from reference TRBV2 and TRBJ2-5, reads EPEVTQTPSHQVTQMGQEVILRCVPISNHLYFYWYRQILGQKVEFLVSFYNNEISEKSEIFDDQFSVERPDGSNFTLKIRSTKLEDSAMYFCASSGDRVGEQYFGPGTRLLVL.

V is TRBV7-6 and J is TRBJ1-2; 8 nucleotides agree with TRBD1. The CDR3 contains 13 residues. V gave up 5 bases and J gave up 8 bases; unmatched junction bases: 7. Germline values: CDR1 SGHVS, CDR2 FNYEAQ. CDR3: CASSPGQGRGYTF. CDR3 sequence (DNA): TGTGCCAGCAGCCCCGGACAGGGTCGCGGCTACACCTTC.

This clone was detected once. The chain combines TRBV5-1 with TRBJ2-7, with D perhaps TRBD1 or TRBD2 (5 bases each). The CDR3 spans 14 residues. Between the trimmed V and J ends, which lost 4 bases and 4 bases, there was a span of 15 bases. Per germline, CDR1 SGHRS and CDR2 YFSETQ. DNA for the CDR3: TGCGCCAGCAGCGAGGCCGGGACCCAGTACGAGCAGTACTTC. Its translation is CASSEAGTQYEQYF.

The table lists this clone with a few counts. The V and J genes are TRBV7-9 and TRBJ2-3, with a possible D match to TRBD2 (6 bases). The germline V gene has CDR1 SEHNR and CDR2 FQNEAQ (reference sequence). The CDR3 is 17 amino acids. V was shortened by 1 base and J by 0 bases, with 14 bases between the two germline ends. The CDR3 protein is CASSLDAAGTSTDTQYF. The CDR3 bases are TGTGCCAGCAGCTTAGATGCGGCAGGGACTAGCACAGATACGCAGTATTTT. Complete variable domain (other parts from reference TRBV7-9 and TRBJ2-3): DTGVSQNPRHKITKRGQNVTFRCDPISEHNRLYWYRQTLGQGPEFLTYFQNEAQLEKSRLLSDRFSAERPKGSFSTLEIQRTEQGDSAMYLCASSLDAAGTSTDTQYFGPGTRLTVL.

The J gene is TRBJ1-2, the V gene TRBV7-2; 7 nucleotides agree with TRBD1. The trim removed 5 bases at V and 4 bases at J, leaving 7 bases unmatched. The germline CDR1 and CDR2 sequences are SGHTA and FQGNSA. CDR3 length equals 14 residues. This CDR3 is CASSQSTGVYGYTF. The CDR3 DNA follows: TGTGCCAGCAGCCAGAGCACAGGGGTCTATGGCTACACCTTC.

Notes on this clone: A far larger clone is one nucleotide away, so this likely arose from a read error. Other DNA sequences within the sample encode an identical CDR3. The chain carries TRBV9 and TRBJ1-1; 8 bases are shared with TRBD1. The CDR3 covers 14 residues. The V gene end was trimmed by 2 bases and the J gene end by 0 bases; junction bases not matched to a gene: 0. Germline CDR1 reads SGDLS; CDR2 reads YYNGEE. The CDR3 DNA follows: TGTGCCAGCAGCGTGACAGGGGTGAACACTGAAGCTTTCTTT. Translated, it gives CASSVTGVNTEAFF.

The rearrangement joins TRBV19 to TRBJ2-5; 10 nucleotides agree with TRBD1. V gave up 5 bases and J gave up 5 bases; unmatched junction bases: 11. The CDR3 length is 16 residues. Germline CDR1 is LNHDA and CDR2 is SQIVND (reference sequence). This CDR3 reads CASSPGTGALVETQYF. As DNA, the CDR3 is TGTGCCAGTAGTCCCGGGACAGGGGCGTTGGTGGAGACCCAGTACTTC.